This T cell receptor (beta chain) is drawn from a study of graft-versus-host responses after intestinal transplantation. Study at large: The recipients all started with anti-thymocyte globulin induction and then took tacrolimus and steroids for roughly three years. Study conclusions and caveats: Some patients had graft-donor T cell macrochimerism. In their allografts, the ratios of graft-versus-host to host-versus-graft T cell clones were high.

This CDR3 has 16 residues. Losses at the gene ends were 3 bases for V and 2 bases for J; bases not matched to a gene: 5. CDR1 and CDR2 from the germline V gene are SNHLY and FYNNEI. Sequencing was performed with immunoSEQ multiplex PCR; in TCRdb, only in-frame clones are kept and a portion is missing. The top ten clones hold approximately 1.5% of a sample with tens of thousands of clones, 85% to 90% of them seen once. Remarks on this clone: Its antigen is unknown.

The chain carries TRBV2 and TRBJ2-5; 11 bases map to TRBD2. The material was PBMCs, obtained 26 days after transplant. The clonotype originates from a human patient who received an intestinal transplant, so some T cells may come from the graft donor. CDR3 amino acids: CASSDPGLAEQETQYF. The CDR3 region has the DNA TGTGCCAGCAGTGACCCGGGACTAGCGGAACAAGAGACCCAGTACTTC.